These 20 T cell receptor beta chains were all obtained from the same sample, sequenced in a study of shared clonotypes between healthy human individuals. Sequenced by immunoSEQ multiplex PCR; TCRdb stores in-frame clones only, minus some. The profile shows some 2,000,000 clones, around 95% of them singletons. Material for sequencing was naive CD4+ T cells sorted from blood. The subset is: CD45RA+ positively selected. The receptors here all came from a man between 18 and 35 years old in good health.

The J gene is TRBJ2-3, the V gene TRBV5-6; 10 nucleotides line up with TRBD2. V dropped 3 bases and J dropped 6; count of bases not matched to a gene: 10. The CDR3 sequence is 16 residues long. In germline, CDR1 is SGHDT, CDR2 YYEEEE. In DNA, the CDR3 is TGTGCCAGCAGCTATGCCGGGACTAGCGTTGTGGATACGCAGTATTTT. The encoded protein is CASSYAGTSVVDTQYF.

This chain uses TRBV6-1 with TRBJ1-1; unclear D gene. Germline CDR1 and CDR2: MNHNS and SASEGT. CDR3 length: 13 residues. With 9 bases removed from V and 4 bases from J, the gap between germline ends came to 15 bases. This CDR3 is CARDPLAVTEAFF. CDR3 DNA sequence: TGTGCCAGGGACCCTCTTGCGGTCACTGAAGCTTTCTTT.

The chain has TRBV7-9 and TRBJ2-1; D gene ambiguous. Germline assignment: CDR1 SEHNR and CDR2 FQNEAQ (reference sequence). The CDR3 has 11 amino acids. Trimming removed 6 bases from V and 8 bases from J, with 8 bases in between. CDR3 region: CASSQAYEQFF. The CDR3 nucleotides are TGTGCCAGCAGTCAGGCCTATGAGCAGTTCTTC.

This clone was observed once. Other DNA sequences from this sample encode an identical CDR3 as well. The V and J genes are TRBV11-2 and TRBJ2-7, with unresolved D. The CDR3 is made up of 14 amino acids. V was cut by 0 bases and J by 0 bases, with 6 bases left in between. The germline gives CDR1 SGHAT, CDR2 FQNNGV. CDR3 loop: CASSLDRLSYEQYF. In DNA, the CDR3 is TGTGCCAGCAGCTTAGATCGCCTCTCCTACGAGCAGTACTTC. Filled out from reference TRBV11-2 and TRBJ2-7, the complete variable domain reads EAGVAQSPRYKIIEKRQSVAFWCNPISGHATLYWYQQILGQGPKLLIQFQNNGVVDDSQLPKDRFSAERLKGVDSTLKIQPAKLEDSAVYLCASSLDRLSYEQYFGPGTRLTVT.

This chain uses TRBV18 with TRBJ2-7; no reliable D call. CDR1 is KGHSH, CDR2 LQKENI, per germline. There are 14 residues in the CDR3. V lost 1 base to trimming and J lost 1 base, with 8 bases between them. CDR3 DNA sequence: TGTGCCAGCTCACCACTGGCAGAGTCCTACGAGCAGTACTTC. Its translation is CASSPLAESYEQYF.

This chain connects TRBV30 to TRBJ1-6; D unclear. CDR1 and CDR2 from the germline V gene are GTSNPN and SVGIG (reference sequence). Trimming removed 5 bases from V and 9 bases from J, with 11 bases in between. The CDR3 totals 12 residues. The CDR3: CAWGQAVSPLHF. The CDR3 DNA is TGTGCCTGGGGGCAGGCTGTTTCACCCCTCCACTTT.

The CDR3 loop reads CASSYPRGVTDTQYF. The CDR3 coding sequence is TGTGCCAGCAGCTATCCAAGGGGGGTCACAGATACGCAGTATTTT. The chain couples TRBV7-9 to TRBJ2-3; D may be TRBD1 or TRBD2 (6 bases each). The V and J ends lost 4 bases and 2 bases respectively, with 13 bases between them. The CDR3 covers 15 residues. The germline gives CDR1 SEHNR, CDR2 FQNEAQ (reference sequence). Filled out from reference TRBV7-9 and TRBJ2-3, the complete variable domain reads DTGVSQNPRHKITKRGQNVTFRCDPISEHNRLYWYRQTLGQGPEFLTYFQNEAQLEKSRLLSDRFSAERPKGSFSTLEIQRTEQGDSAMYLCASSYPRGVTDTQYFGPGTRLTVL.

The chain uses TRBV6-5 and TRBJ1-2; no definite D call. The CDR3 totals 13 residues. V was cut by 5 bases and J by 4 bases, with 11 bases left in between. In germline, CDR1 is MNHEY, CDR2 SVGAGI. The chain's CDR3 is CASSPKTFYGYTF. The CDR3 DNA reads TGTGCCAGCAGTCCAAAGACGTTCTATGGCTACACCTTC.

The CDR3: CASRPTGGLTGELFF. The CDR3 DNA reads TGTGCCAGCAGGCCTACAGGGGGCCTCACCGGGGAGCTGTTTTTT. The chain combines TRBV9 with TRBJ2-2; 9 bases line up with TRBD1. J was trimmed by 4 bases and V by 5 bases; bases with no gene match: 6. Germline V gene data show CDR1 as SGDLS and CDR2 as YYNGEE. The CDR3 totals 15 residues.

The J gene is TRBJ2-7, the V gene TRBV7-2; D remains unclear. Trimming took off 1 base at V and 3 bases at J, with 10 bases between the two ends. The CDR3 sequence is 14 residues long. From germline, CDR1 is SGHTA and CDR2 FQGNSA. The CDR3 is CASSLGRQYYEQYF. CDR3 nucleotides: TGTGCCAGCAGCTTAGGGAGACAATACTACGAGCAGTACTTC.

The CDR3 DNA follows: TGTGCCATCACACAGGGGGCAGATTCACCCCTCCACTTT. Translation gives CAITQGADSPLHF. This sequence joins TRBV6-4 and TRBJ1-6, with 9 bases lining up with TRBD1. The CDR3 contains 13 residues. The V gene end was trimmed by 10 bases and the J gene end by 8 bases; junction bases not matched to a gene: 6. Germline V CDR1 and CDR2: MRHNA, SNTAGT.

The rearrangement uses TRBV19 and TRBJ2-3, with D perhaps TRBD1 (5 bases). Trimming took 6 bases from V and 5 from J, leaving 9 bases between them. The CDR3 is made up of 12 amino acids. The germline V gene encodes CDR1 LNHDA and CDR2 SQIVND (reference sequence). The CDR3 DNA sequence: TGTGCCAGTAGAGGCCAGGGAGATACGCAGTATTTT. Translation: CASRGQGDTQYF.

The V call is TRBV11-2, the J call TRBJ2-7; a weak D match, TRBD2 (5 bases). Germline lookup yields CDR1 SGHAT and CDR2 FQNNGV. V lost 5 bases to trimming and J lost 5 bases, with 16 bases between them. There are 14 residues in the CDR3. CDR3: CASSTTDYRHEQYF. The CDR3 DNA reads TGTGCCAGCAGCACTACCGACTATCGTCACGAGCAGTACTTC.

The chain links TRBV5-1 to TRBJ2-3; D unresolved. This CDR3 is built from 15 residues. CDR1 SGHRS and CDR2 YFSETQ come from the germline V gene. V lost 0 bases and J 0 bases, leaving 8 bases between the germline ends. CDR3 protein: CASSLDMPSTDTQYF. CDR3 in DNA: TGCGCCAGCAGCTTGGACATGCCTAGCACAGATACGCAGTATTTT. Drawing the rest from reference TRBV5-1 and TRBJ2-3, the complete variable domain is KAGVTQTPRYLIKTRGQQVTLSCSPISGHRSVSWYQQTPGQGLQFLFEYFSETQRNKGNFPGRFSGRQFSNSRSEMNVSTLELGDSALYLCASSLDMPSTDTQYFGPGTRLTVL.

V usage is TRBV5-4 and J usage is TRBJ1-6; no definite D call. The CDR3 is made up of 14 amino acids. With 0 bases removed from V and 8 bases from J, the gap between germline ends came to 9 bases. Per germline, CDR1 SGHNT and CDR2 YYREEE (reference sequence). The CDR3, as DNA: TGTGCCAGCAGCTTGGAGGGCGCGGATTCACCCCTCCACTTT. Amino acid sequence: CASSLEGADSPLHF. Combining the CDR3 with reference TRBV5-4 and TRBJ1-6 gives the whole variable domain ETGVTQSPTHLIKTRGQQVTLRCSSQSGHNTVSWYQQALGQGPQFIFQYYREEENGRGNFPPRFSGLQFPNYSSELNVNALELDDSALYLCASSLEGADSPLHFGNGTRLTVT.

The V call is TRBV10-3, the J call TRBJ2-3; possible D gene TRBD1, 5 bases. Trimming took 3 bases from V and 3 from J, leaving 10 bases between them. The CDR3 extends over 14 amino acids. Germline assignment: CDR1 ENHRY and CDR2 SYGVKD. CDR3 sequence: CAISDAGWTDTQYF. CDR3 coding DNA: TGTGCCATCAGTGATGCAGGGTGGACAGATACGCAGTATTTT.

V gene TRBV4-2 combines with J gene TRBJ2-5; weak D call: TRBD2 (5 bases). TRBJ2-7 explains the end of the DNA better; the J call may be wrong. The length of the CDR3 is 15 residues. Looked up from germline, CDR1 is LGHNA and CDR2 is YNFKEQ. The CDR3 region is CASSTLSAGLDEQYF. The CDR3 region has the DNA TGTGCCAGCAGCACCCTCAGCGCGGGTCTTGACGAGCAGTACTTC.

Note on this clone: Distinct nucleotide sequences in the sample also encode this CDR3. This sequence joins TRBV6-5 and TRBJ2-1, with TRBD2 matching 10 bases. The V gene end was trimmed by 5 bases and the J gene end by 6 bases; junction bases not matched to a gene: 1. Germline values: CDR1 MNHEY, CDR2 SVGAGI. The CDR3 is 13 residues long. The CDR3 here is CASSRTSGNEQFF. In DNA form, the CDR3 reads TGTGCCAGCAGTCGGACTAGCGGCAATGAGCAGTTCTTC.

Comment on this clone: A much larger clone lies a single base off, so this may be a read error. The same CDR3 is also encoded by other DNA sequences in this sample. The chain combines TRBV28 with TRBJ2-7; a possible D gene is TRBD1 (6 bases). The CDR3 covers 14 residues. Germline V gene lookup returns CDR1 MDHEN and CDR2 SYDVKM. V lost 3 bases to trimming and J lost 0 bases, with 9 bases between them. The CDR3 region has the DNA TGTGCCAGCAGTTTGGGACACCACTCCTACGAGCAGTACTTC. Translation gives CASSLGHHSYEQYF.

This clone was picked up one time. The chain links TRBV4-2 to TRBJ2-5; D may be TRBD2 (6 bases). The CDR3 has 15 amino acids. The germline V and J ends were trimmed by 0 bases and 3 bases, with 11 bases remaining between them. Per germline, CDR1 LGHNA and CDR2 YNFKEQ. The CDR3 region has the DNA TGTGCCAGCAGCCAAGAGGGGACTTACAAAGAGACCCAGTACTTC. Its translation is CASSQEGTYKETQYF.